One TCR beta chain is described in this entry. The data stem from a study of blood T cell repertoires in COVID-19. Study summary: Sites in the United States, Italy and Spain provided acute and convalescent COVID-19 samples. In each case, the material was cDNA or gDNA derived from T cells, B-cell-depleted T cells, or PBMCs.

Per the authors' pipeline: Counts of nucleated cells, estimated from reference gene primer amplification, were obtained. The data were produced by immunoSEQ multiplex PCR, yet TCRdb's version contains in-frame clones alone and is incomplete. V and J calls plus clone size are reproduced from that table; the DNA served to infer D and trimming. Of hundreds of thousands of clones listed, 70% to 90% are singletons. The source is a young woman with acute or convalescent COVID-19. Sequences were obtained from peripheral blood.

The CDR3 DNA sequence: TGCGCCAGCCGAAACCCAGGACAGGGAGGGGTCCACTATGGCTACACCTTC. It specifies CASRNPGQGGVHYGYTF. This chain uses TRBV10-1 with TRBJ1-2, with 8 nucleotides matching TRBD1. The CDR3 runs 17 residues. In germline, CDR1 is WNHNN, CDR2 SYGVQD (reference sequence). Trimming cost V 8 bases and J 3 bases; bases outside gene matches: 17.